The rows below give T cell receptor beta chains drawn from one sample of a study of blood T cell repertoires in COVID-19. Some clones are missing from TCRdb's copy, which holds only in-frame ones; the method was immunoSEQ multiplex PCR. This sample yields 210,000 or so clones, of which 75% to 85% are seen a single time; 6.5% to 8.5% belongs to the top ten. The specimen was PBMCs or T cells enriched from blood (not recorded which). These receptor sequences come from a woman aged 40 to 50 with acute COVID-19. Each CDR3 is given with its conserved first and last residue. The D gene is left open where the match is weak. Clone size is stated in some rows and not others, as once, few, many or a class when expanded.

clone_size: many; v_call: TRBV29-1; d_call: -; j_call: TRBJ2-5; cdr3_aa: CSVERQIRQETQYF; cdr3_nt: TGCAGCGTCGAAAGACAGATCCGCCAAGAGACCCAGTACTTC
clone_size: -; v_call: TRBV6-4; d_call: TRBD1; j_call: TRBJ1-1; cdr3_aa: CASSRDRENTEAFF; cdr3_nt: TGTGCCAGCAGCCGGGACAGGGAAAACACTGAAGCTTTCTTT
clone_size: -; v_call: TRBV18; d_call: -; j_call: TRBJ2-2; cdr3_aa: CASSPRGVGTGELFF; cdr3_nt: TGTGCCAGCTCACCACGGGGGGTCGGCACCGGGGAGCTGTTTTTT
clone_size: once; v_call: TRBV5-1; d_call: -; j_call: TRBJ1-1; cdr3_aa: CASSFTGTPVPEAFF; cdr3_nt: TGCGCCAGCAGCTTTACAGGGACCCCAGTCCCTGAAGCTTTCTTT
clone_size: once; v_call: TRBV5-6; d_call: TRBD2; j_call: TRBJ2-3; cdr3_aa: CASSLWGLAGGSTDTQYF; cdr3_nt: TGTGCCAGCAGCTTATGGGGGCTAGCGGGAGGGTCCACAGATACGCAGTATTTT
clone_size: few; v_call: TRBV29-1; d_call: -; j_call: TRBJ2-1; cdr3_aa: CSAGGTAGNEQFF; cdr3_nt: TGCAGCGCCGGAGGCACAGCTGGGAATGAGCAGTTCTTC
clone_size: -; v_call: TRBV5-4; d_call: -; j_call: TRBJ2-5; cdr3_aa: CASSFASGETQYF; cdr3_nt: TGTGCCAGCAGCTTTGCCAGCGGAGAGACCCAGTACTTC
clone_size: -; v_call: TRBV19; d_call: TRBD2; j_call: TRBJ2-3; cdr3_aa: CASSGGTSGGHPSTDTQYF; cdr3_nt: TGTGCCAGTAGTGGCGGGACTAGCGGGGGGCATCCTAGCACAGATACGCAGTATTTT
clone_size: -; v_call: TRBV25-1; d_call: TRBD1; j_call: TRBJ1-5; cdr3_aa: CASSGQGHQPQHF; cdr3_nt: TGTGCCAGCAGTGGACAGGGTCATCAGCCCCAGCATTTT
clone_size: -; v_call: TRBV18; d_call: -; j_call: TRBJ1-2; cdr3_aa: CASSPLLTGGENYGYTF; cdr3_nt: TGTGCCAGCTCACCACTATTGACGGGGGGCGAAAACTATGGCTACACCTTC
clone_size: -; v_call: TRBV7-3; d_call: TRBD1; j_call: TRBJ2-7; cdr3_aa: CASSHGQGYEQYF; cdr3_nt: TGTGCCAGCAGTCACGGACAGGGCTACGAGCAGTACTTC
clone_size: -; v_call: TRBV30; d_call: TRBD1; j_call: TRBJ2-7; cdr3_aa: CAWATLTGGEQYF; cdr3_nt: TGTGCCTGGGCGACCCTCACAGGGGGTGAGCAGTACTTC
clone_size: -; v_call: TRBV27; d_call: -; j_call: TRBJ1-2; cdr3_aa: CASIWRGYGYTF; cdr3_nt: TGTGCCAGCATTTGGAGAGGGTATGGCTACACCTTC
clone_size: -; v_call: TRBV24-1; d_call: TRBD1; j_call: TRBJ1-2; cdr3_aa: CATSGPDRGRNDYGYTF; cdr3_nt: TGTGCCACCAGTGGCCCAGACAGGGGGCGAAACGACTATGGCTACACCTTC
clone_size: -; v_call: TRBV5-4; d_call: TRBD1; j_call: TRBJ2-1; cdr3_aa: CASSSEGASSYNEQFF; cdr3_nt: TGTGCCAGCAGCTCTGAGGGGGCCAGCTCCTACAATGAGCAGTTCTTC
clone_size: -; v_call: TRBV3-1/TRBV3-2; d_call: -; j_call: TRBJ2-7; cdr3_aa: CASSQERGLFYEQYF; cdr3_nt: TGTGCCAGCAGCCAAGAGCGGGGGCTCTTCTACGAGCAGTACTTC
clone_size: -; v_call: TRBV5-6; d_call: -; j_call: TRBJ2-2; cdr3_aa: CASRFIAANTGELFF; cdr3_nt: TGTGCCAGCAGATTCATAGCGGCGAACACCGGGGAGCTGTTTTTT
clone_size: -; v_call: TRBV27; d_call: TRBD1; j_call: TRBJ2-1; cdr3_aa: CASKLSSTGGGEQFF; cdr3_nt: TGTGCCAGCAAACTGAGCTCAACAGGGGGCGGGGAGCAGTTCTTC
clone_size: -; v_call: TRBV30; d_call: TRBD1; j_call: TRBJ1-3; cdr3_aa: CAWSVQGQGTDTIYF; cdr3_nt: TGTGCCTGGAGTGTACAGGGACAGGGGACGGACACCATATATTTT
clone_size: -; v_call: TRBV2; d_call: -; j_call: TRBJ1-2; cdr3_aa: CASSLGGTYGYTF; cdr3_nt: TGTGCCAGCTCCTTAGGCGGTACCTATGGCTACACCTTC
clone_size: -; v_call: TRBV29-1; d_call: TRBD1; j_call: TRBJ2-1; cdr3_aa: CSVRTGNEQFF; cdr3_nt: TGCAGCGTGCGGACAGGGAATGAGCAGTTCTTC
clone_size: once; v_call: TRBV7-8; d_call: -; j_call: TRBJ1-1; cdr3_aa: CASGPGNTEAFF; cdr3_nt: TGTGCCAGCGGCCCGGGAAACACTGAAGCTTTCTTT
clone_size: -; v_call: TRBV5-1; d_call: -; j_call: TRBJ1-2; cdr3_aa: CASSLTEYGYTF; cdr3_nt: TGCGCCAGCAGCTTGACAGAATATGGCTACACCTTC
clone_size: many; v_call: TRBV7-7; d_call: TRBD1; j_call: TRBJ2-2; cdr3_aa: CASSQGGPNTGELFF; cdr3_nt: TGTGCTAGCAGCCAAGGGGGCCCGAACACCGGGGAGCTGTTTTTT
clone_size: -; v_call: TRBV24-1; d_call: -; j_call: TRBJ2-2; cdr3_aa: CATSDLKYTGELFF; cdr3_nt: TGTGCCACCAGTGACCTAAAGTACACCGGGGAGCTGTTTTTT
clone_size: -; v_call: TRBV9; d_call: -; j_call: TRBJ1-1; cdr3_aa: CASSVGANTEAFF; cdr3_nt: TGTGCCAGCAGCGTAGGGGCCAACACTGAAGCTTTCTTT
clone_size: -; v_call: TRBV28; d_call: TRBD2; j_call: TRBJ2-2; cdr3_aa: CASSKGLAPGELFF; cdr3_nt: TGTGCCAGCAGTAAAGGACTAGCGCCCGGGGAGCTGTTTTTT
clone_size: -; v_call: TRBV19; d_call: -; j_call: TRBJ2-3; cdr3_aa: CASSIGRAPGTDTQYF; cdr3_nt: TGTGCCAGTAGTATAGGCAGGGCCCCGGGCACAGATACGCAGTATTTT
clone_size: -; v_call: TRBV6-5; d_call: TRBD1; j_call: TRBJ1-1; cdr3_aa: CASSHRTGEGTEAFF; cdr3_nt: TGTGCCAGCAGCCACCGGACAGGGGAGGGTACTGAAGCTTTCTTT
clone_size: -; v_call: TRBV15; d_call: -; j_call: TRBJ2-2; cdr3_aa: CATSRDTGSAGELFF; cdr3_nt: TGTGCCACCAGCAGAGACACAGGGTCGGCCGGGGAGCTGTTTTTT
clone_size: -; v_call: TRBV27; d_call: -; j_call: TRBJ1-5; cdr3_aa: CASSFAWSGGQPQHF; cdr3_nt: TGTGCCAGCAGTTTCGCCTGGAGCGGGGGTCAGCCCCAGCATTTT
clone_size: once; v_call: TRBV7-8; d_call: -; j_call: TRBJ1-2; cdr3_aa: CASSLVPGAGVYGYTF; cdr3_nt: TGTGCCAGCAGCTTAGTCCCAGGGGCCGGGGTTTATGGCTACACCTTC
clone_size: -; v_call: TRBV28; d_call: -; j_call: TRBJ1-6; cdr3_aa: CASSAPGLNSPLHF; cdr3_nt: TGTGCCAGCAGTGCCCCAGGGTTGAATTCACCCCTCCACTTT
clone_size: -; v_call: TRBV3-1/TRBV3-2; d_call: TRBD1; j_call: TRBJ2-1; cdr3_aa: CASSQPGGLKYNEQFF; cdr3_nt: TGTGCCAGCAGCCAACCAGGGGGCTTAAAGTACAATGAGCAGTTCTTC
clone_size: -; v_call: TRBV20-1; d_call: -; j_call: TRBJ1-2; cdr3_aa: CSAIGVGYTF; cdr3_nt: TGCAGTGCCATAGGGGTTGGCTACACCTTC